This T cell receptor beta chain was sequenced in a study of beta chain features in type 1 diabetes. Study results and limitations: Among all four CD4+ subsets, Type 1 diabetes patients had TCRB CDR3s that were moderately but significantly shorter.

cDNA synthesis used the whole RNA isolate, giving expressed TCRB sequences. Samples of naive, central memory and regulatory T cells yielded a mean of about 3.57 million reads. The protocol was immunoSEQ multiplex PCR, while the TCRdb copy is restricted to in-frame clones and leaves out a portion. The sample yields around 710,000 clones, 12% seen once. This clone was detected a few times. What it binds is not known. Via the markers CD45RO/CCR7/CD25/CD127/CD95/CD27, stem cell-like memory, regulatory, central memory and naive CD4+ cells were sorted. CDR1 is SEHNR and CDR2 is FQNEAQ in the germline V gene (reference sequence). The CDR3 loop spans 14 amino acids. Trimming pared 5 bases from V and 4 bases from J, leaving 14 bases between.

The sequence was obtained from a man aged 30-40 years with type 1 diabetes. The rearrangement links TRBV7-9 to TRBJ1-2; D is uncertain. The sequencing sample was made of naive CD4+ T cells from blood. CDR3 region: CASSLLEGGYGYTF. Written as DNA, the CDR3 is TGTGCCAGCAGCCTACTGGAGGGCGGCTATGGCTACACCTTC.